This T cell receptor (beta chain) was found in a study of T cells in narcolepsy. The CDR3 is 19 residues long. The V gene end was trimmed by 3 bases and the J gene end by 6 bases; junction bases not matched to a gene: 17. CDR1 is SGHVS, CDR2 FQNEAQ, per germline. The assay was immunoSEQ multiplex PCR, and TCRdb's table has in-frame clones only and misses some. The sample holds just under 30,000 clones; around 87% are singletons and the top ten take approximately 1%. Sequenced material: memory (CD45RA-) CD4+ T cells from blood. V is TRBV7-8 and J is TRBJ2-1; 10 nucleotides agree with TRBD2. The clonotype was recovered from a human donor in good health. The CDR3 spells CASSFGAGGLFRISNEQFF. The CDR3 DNA sequence: TGTGCCAGCAGCTTTGGAGCGGGGGGGCTCTTTCGGATCTCCAATGAGCAGTTCTTC.